Sequencing of this TCR beta chain was carried out in a study of cytomegalovirus exposure and HLA in healthy donors. The data were produced by immunoSEQ multiplex PCR, yet TCRdb's version contains in-frame clones alone and is incomplete. The repertoire consists of fewer than 400,000 clones, with roughly 90% occurring once and the leading ten covering around 0.8%. The CDR3 loop spans 16 amino acids. V lost 4 bases and J 2 bases, leaving 15 bases between the germline ends. Looked up from germline, CDR1 is SGHRS and CDR2 is YFSETQ. The receptor's source is a woman aged 18-30 years in good health and CMV-seronegative. The rearrangement links TRBV5-1 to TRBJ2-2, with D possibly matching TRBD1 (6 bases). The sequencing sample was made of PBMCs. The CDR3 protein is CASSGDIPINTGELFF. CDR3 in DNA: TGCGCCAGCAGCGGGGACATTCCAATCAACACCGGGGAGCTGTTTTTT. The full variable domain, its missing parts supplied by reference TRBV5-1 and TRBJ2-2, is KAGVTQTPRYLIKTRGQQVTLSCSPISGHRSVSWYQQTPGQGLQFLFEYFSETQRNKGNFPGRFSGRQFSNSRSEMNVSTLELGDSALYLCASSGDIPINTGELFFGEGSRLTVL.